The 27 T cell receptor beta chains given below trace back to one sample, sequenced in a study of Graves' ophthalmopathy and Graves' hyperthyroidism. RNA transcripts provided the template for amplifying TCR beta CDR3 regions. A first-round RT-PCR used HTBI primers, followed by a second-round multiplex PCR. TCRdb reprocessed the multiplex PCR reads with MiXCR, giving one entry per CDR3 protein. The sample has roughly 1.1 million distinct CDR3 sequences; approximately 35% are singletons. The sequenced material came from peripheral blood or thyroid tissue (not recorded which). All receptors derive from an adult man with Graves' hyperthyroidism.

This clonotype has at least ten counts. The chain is built from TRBV7-9 and TRBJ2-2, with 7 bases identical to TRBD1. With V trimmed by 6 bases and J by 3 bases, 4 bases remained unmatched. CDR1 is SEHNR, CDR2 FQNEAQ, per germline (reference sequence). This CDR3 region has 14 residues. CDR3 sequence (DNA): TGTGCCAGCAGAACAGGGGCCTACACCGGGGAGCTGTTTTTT. It codes for CASRTGAYTGELFF.

This clonotype was detected a few times. This chain connects TRBV20-1 to TRBJ2-7; no clear D. Trimming cost V 0 bases and J 0 bases, with 15 bases left between them. Germline CDR1 DFQATT, CDR2 SNEGSKA (reference sequence). This CDR3 has 16 amino acids. The CDR3 coding sequence is TGCAGTGCTAGAGATATGGTCGAGCGATCCTCCTACGAGCAGTACTTC. Protein: CSARDMVERSSYEQYF.

In this sample, this clonotype turned up many times. The V and J genes are TRBV7-8 and TRBJ2-7; D is ambiguous. V lost 5 bases, J lost 7 bases, and 12 bases lay in between. The CDR3 is 12 residues long. From germline, CDR1 is SGHVS and CDR2 FQNEAQ. The CDR3 bases are TGTGCCAGCAGCCCCCCACCTCCTGAGCAGTACTTC. Translation gives CASSPPPPEQYF.

As for this clonotype: Possible read error: a much larger clone is one base away. The CDR3 sequence is CAASRPTVYEQYF. The CDR3 nucleotides read TGTGCCGCCAGCAGACCTACCGTCTACGAGCAGTACTTC. This chain uses TRBV15 with TRBJ2-7; unclear D gene. Germline-derived CDR1 and CDR2 are LNHNV and YYDKDF (reference sequence). This CDR3 contains 13 residues.

In DNA, the CDR3 is TGTGCCAGCGGTAGCCCCGGGGAGCTGTTTTTT. Translated: CASGSPGELFF. This sequence joins TRBV2 and TRBJ2-2, with unresolved D. This CDR3 region has 11 residues. The germline V gene encodes CDR1 SNHLY and CDR2 FYNNEI. V was clipped by 8 bases and J by 6 bases, with 7 bases between them.

V usage is TRBV18 and J usage is TRBJ2-6; tentative D call: TRBD2 (5 bases). Germline V gene lookup returns CDR1 KGHSH and CDR2 LQKENI. This CDR3 is 18 amino acids long. V was clipped by 3 bases and J by 0 bases, with 15 bases between them. The CDR3 bases are TGTGCCAGCTCACCTGCCGGGAACTCCCCCTCTGGGGCCAACGTCCTGACTTTC. Amino acid sequence: CASSPAGNSPSGANVLTF.

This clonotype came up many times. The chain carries TRBV20-1 and TRBJ1-3; 8 bases map to TRBD1. In germline, CDR1 is DFQATT, CDR2 SNEGSKA (reference sequence). The trim removed 5 bases at V and 4 bases at J, leaving 7 bases unmatched. CDR3 size: 14 residues. CDR3 amino acids: CSALDRASGNTIYF. In DNA, the CDR3 is TGCAGTGCTTTGGACAGGGCTTCAGGAAACACCATATATTTT.

This clonotype was seen ten or more times. J is TRBJ1-4 and V is TRBV19; TRBD1 is a possible D gene (6 bases). The V gene's germline CDR1 is LNHDA and CDR2 SQIVND (reference sequence). CDR3 length: 14 residues. V was clipped by 6 bases and J by 0 bases, with 8 bases between them. The CDR3 DNA is TGTGCCAGTAGGGGGGCAGCAACTAATGAAAAACTGTTTTTT. Translating gives CASRGAATNEKLFF.

Comment on this clonotype: A much larger clone lies a single base off, so this may be a read error. The V and J genes are TRBV19 and TRBJ2-7, with D perhaps TRBD1 or TRBD2 (6 bases each). The CDR3 has 15 residues. Germline CDR1 and CDR2: LNHDA and SQIVND (reference sequence). V dropped 10 bases and J dropped 2 bases, with 21 bases sitting between them. The CDR3 DNA reads as TGTGCCACCCAGCCAGCGGCGGGACACGCCTACGAGCAGTACTTC. Translated: CATQPAAGHAYEQYF.

As regards this clonotype: A junction end diverges from the germline sequence, so it may reflect a read error. The chain is built from TRBV9 and TRBJ2-2; the D gene is possibly TRBD2 (5 bases). The germline gives CDR1 SGDLS, CDR2 YYNGEE. CDR3 length: 15 residues. The CDR3 is CASKRTDANTGELSW. The CDR3 DNA reads TGTGCCAGCAAACGGACCGACGCGAACACCGGGGAGCTGTCTTGG. Using reference TRBV9 and TRBJ2-2 for the parts outside the CDR3, the full variable domain is DSGVTQTPKHLITATGQRVTLRCSPRSGDLSVYWYQQSLDQGLQFLIQYYNGEERAKGNILERFSAQQFPDLHSELNLSSLELGDSALYFCASKRTDANTGELSWGEGSRLTVL.

At least ten counts were recorded for this clonotype. J is TRBJ1-1 and V is TRBV2; D ambiguous. The CDR3 is made up of 12 amino acids. V lost 6 bases to trimming and J lost 6 bases, with 11 bases between them. Germline V lookup: CDR1 SNHLY, CDR2 FYNNEI. The CDR3 DNA reads TGTGCCAGCAGCCCCGGGATCGCTGAAGCTTTCTTT. Amino acids: CASSPGIAEAFF.

This clonotype occurred many times. The V and J genes are TRBV11-2 and TRBJ1-5; D is uncertain. Germline V gene data show CDR1 as SGHAT and CDR2 as FQNNGV. CDR3 size: 13 residues. With 5 bases removed from V and 2 bases from J, the gap between germline ends came to 7 bases. The CDR3 loop is CASSPRGNQPQHF. The CDR3 DNA follows: TGTGCCAGCAGCCCCCGGGGCAATCAGCCCCAGCATTTT. The variable domain in full, completed from reference TRBV11-2 and TRBJ1-5, reads EAGVAQSPRYKIIEKRQSVAFWCNPISGHATLYWYQQILGQGPKLLIQFQNNGVVDDSQLPKDRFSAERLKGVDSTLKIQPAKLEDSAVYLCASSPRGNQPQHFGDGTRLSIL.

CDR3 DNA sequence: TGTGCCAGCAGGCAAGATTCAGCCCCAGGGTACGAGCAGTACTTC. It is translated as CASRQDSAPGYEQYF. This chain links TRBV12-3 or TRBV12-4 with TRBJ2-7; D possibly corresponds to TRBD1 (5 bases). The CDR3 has 15 amino acids. Trimming took 6 bases from V and 4 from J, leaving 19 bases between them.

This clonotype was observed many times. The chain uses TRBV24-1 and TRBJ1-5; 7 positions agree with TRBD1. Germline CDR1 KGHDR, CDR2 SFDVKD. The CDR3 has 14 residues. The junction had 8 bases not matched to a gene; V was cut back by 7 bases and J by 6 bases. The CDR3 is CATSPGGGSQPQHF. The CDR3 DNA is TGTGCCACCAGCCCAGGGGGTGGAAGTCAGCCCCAGCATTTT.

This clonotype was observed many times. This sequence joins TRBV7-2 and TRBJ2-7; the D gene is possibly TRBD2 (5 bases). The CDR3 is 15 amino acids. Germline values: CDR1 SGHTA, CDR2 FQGNSA. V lost 2 bases and J lost 2, with 13 bases in between. The CDR3 is CASSLRGGPAYEQYF. Written as DNA, the CDR3 is TGTGCCAGCAGCTTACGCGGCGGGCCCGCCTACGAGCAGTACTTC.

This clonotype was seen ten or more times. The CDR3 coding sequence is TGCAGCGCCTACACCACCCTCCGGCGGGGAGCTGAAGCTTTCTTT. Amino acid sequence: CSAYTTLRRGAEAFF. The chain employs TRBV29-1 and TRBJ1-1; no clear D gene. Trimming removed 7 bases at V and 6 bases at J, with 24 bases between. In germline, CDR1 is SQVTM, CDR2 ANQGSEA. This CDR3 contains 15 residues.

CDR3 residues: CASSKQGYQPQHF. The CDR3 nucleotides read TGTGCCAGCAGCAAACAGGGATATCAGCCCCAGCATTTT. The chain is built from TRBV7-9 and TRBJ1-5; the D gene is possibly TRBD1 (6 bases). Per germline, CDR1 SEHNR and CDR2 FQNEAQ (reference sequence). Trimming pared 5 bases from V and 5 bases from J, leaving 10 bases between. This CDR3 is built from 13 residues.

This clonotype occurred many times. The J gene is TRBJ2-7, the V gene TRBV19; 10 nucleotides line up with TRBD1. This CDR3 has 15 amino acids. The ends lost 9 bases at V and 4 bases at J; junction bases unmatched: 12. Germline-derived CDR1 and CDR2 are LNHDA and SQIVND (reference sequence). In DNA form, the CDR3 reads TGTGCCAGCAGAATGAGACAGGGGGCTTCGTACGAGCAGTACTTC. It is translated as CASRMRQGASYEQYF.

This clonotype was counted at least ten times. V and J are TRBV10-3 and TRBJ1-1, with D uncertain. Per germline, CDR1 ENHRY and CDR2 SYGVKD. V gave up 0 bases and J gave up 1 base, with 9 bases separating them. This CDR3 comprises 15 residues. CDR3 sequence reads: CAISESTQPNTEAFF. The CDR3 bases are TGTGCCATCAGTGAGTCAACACAGCCGAACACTGAAGCTTTCTTT.

This rearrangement joins TRBV27 to TRBJ1-5; TRBD1 matches at 8 bases. The germline gives CDR1 MNHEY, CDR2 SMNVEV (reference sequence). This CDR3 has 15 amino acids. V dropped 5 bases and J dropped 0; count of bases not matched to a gene: 3. The CDR3: CASSAGQDSNQPQHF. The CDR3 coding sequence is TGTGCCAGCAGTGCGGGACAGGATAGCAATCAGCCCCAGCATTTT.

This clonotype has ten or more counts. The chain has TRBV9 and TRBJ1-5; D ambiguous. The germline V gene has CDR1 SGDLS and CDR2 YYNGEE. Trimming stripped 1 base from V and 1 base from J, with 6 bases between. The CDR3 runs 14 residues. In DNA, the CDR3 is TGTGCCAGCAGCGTAAGACCGAGCAATCAGCCCCAGCATTTT. Translated: CASSVRPSNQPQHF.

The chain couples TRBV4-2 to TRBJ2-2, with D perhaps TRBD1 (5 bases). The germline V gene has CDR1 LGHNA and CDR2 YNFKEQ. The CDR3 is 18 amino acids. V lost 0 bases and J lost 4, with 18 bases in between. CDR3: CASSQDHQGSSFTGELFF. The CDR3 DNA follows: TGTGCCAGCAGCCAAGATCATCAGGGTTCATCGTTCACCGGGGAGCTGTTTTTT.

The chain is built from TRBV25-1 and TRBJ2-6; D may be TRBD1 (6 bases). The V and J ends lost 7 bases and 2 bases respectively, with 12 bases between them. CDR3 length: 15 residues. The germline V gene encodes CDR1 MGHDK and CDR2 SYGVNS. In DNA, the CDR3 is TGTGCCAGCACCTACCCAGGGGCTGGGGCCAACGTCCTGACTTTC. Its translation: CASTYPGAGANVLTF.

This clonotype came up many times. This CDR3 is CSAREYRYYGYTF. DNA of the CDR3: TGCAGTGCTAGAGAGTACAGATACTATGGCTACACCTTC. J is TRBJ1-2 and V is TRBV20-1; D gene uncertain. The CDR3 loop spans 13 amino acids. Trimming took off 0 bases at V and 3 bases at J, with 8 bases between the two ends. The V gene's germline CDR1 is DFQATT and CDR2 SNEGSKA (reference sequence).

V is TRBV5-1 and J is TRBJ2-5; no firm D call. CDR3 length equals 13 residues. CDR1 is SGHRS, CDR2 YFSETQ, per germline. V was trimmed by 4 bases and J by 5 bases, leaving 12 bases between them. CDR3 loop: CASSPSLTETQYF. The CDR3 nucleotides read TGCGCCAGCAGCCCTTCCCTAACCGAGACCCAGTACTTC. The variable domain in full, with the rest retrieved from reference TRBV5-1 and TRBJ2-5, is KAGVTQTPRYLIKTRGQQVTLSCSPISGHRSVSWYQQTPGQGLQFLFEYFSETQRNKGNFPGRFSGRQFSNSRSEMNVSTLELGDSALYLCASSPSLTETQYFGPGTRLLVL.

This chain links TRBV7-2 with TRBJ1-5; D may be TRBD1 (5 bases). V was shortened by 1 base and J by 1 base, with 17 bases between the two germline ends. The CDR3 consists of 18 residues. Germline V lookup: CDR1 SGHTA, CDR2 FQGNSA. CDR3 protein: CASSLEVAGGTSNQPQHF. The CDR3 nucleotides are TGTGCCAGCAGCTTAGAAGTAGCGGGAGGGACCAGCAATCAGCCCCAGCATTTT.

This clonotype came up many times. The chain employs TRBV6-6 and TRBJ2-7; D not certain. V gave up 8 bases and J gave up 3 bases, with 17 bases separating them. Looked up from germline, CDR1 is MNHNY and CDR2 is SVGAGI (reference sequence). The CDR3 has 14 residues. This CDR3 reads CASLSPWPSYEQYF. The CDR3 nucleotides read TGTGCCAGCCTATCCCCGTGGCCGAGCTACGAGCAGTACTTC.